The sequence of this TCR beta chain was determined in a study of blood T cell repertoires in COVID-19. Residents of about two dozen US areas, aged about 18 to 95 years, made up the participants. TCRdb keeps only in-frame clones here, not all; method: immunoSEQ multiplex PCR. Of roughly 240,000 clones listed, about 82% were seen once; the top ten hold 2% to 2.5%. V lost 6 bases and J 4 bases, leaving 6 bases between the germline ends. The CDR3 contains 12 residues. The germline gives CDR1 PRHDT, CDR2 FYEKMQ (reference sequence). The rearrangement uses TRBV13 and TRBJ2-2; D remains unclear. Input material: PBMCs or T cells enriched from blood (not recorded which). This receptor was obtained from a woman aged 45-65 years who had recovered from COVID-19. The CDR3 reads CASSPGTGELFF. The CDR3 nucleotides read TGTGCCAGCAGTCCGGGCACCGGGGAGCTGTTTTTT.